The clone carrying this T cell receptor beta chain was found many times. The data stem from a study of blood T cells in healthy people across ages. With a J-beta primer mix and a sample-barcoded 5' primer, a second PCR ran about 6 to 11 cycles. TCRdb called the 5' RACE reads again in MiXCR, with one record for every CDR3 protein. Here the sample spans around 600,000 distinct CDR3 sequences, 40% to 50% being singletons. Trimming shortened V by 2 bases and J by 4 bases, and 17 bases separated the two germline ends. Germline V gene lookup returns CDR1 MNHNY and CDR2 SVGAGI (reference sequence). This CDR3 has 16 residues.

The TCR comes from a man older than 75 in good health. The material sequenced was blood. The V and J genes are TRBV6-6 and TRBJ1-1; perhaps TRBD1 as D (6 bases). The chain's CDR3 is CASSYPLSTGSTEAFF. DNA of the CDR3: TGTGCCAGCAGTTACCCCCTATCTACAGGGTCCACTGAAGCTTTCTTT.